The source of this T cell receptor beta chain is a study of cytomegalovirus exposure and HLA in healthy donors. Study observations and caveats: The records held CMV serostatus as the only immune exposure information. Donors were assumed by presence/absence analyses to have roughly uniform sequencing depth.

The PCR employed 60 Vbeta primers together with 13 Jbeta primers. In the study's own analysis: In a later analysis, some 10 million of about 80 million unique beta chains occurred in at least two donors. Some clones are missing from TCRdb's copy, which holds only in-frame ones; the method was immunoSEQ multiplex PCR. D and trimming come from the DNA, and the V and J calls and clone size come from that table. The specimen's table records tens of thousands of clones. The CDR3 consists of 16 residues. Germline CDR1 SGHRS, CDR2 YFSETQ. The V end was cut by 0 bases, the J end by 2 bases, with 15 bases between. Turning to this clone: As yet, its antigen is unknown.

The rearrangement uses TRBV5-1 and TRBJ2-7, with unresolved D. The TCR originated in a female donor in good health and CMV-seropositive. The sequencing input was PBMCs. In DNA form, the CDR3 reads TGCGCCAGCAGCTTGGGTTTATATGTGGCCCCCTACGAGCAGTACTTC. Translated, it gives CASSLGLYVAPYEQYF.